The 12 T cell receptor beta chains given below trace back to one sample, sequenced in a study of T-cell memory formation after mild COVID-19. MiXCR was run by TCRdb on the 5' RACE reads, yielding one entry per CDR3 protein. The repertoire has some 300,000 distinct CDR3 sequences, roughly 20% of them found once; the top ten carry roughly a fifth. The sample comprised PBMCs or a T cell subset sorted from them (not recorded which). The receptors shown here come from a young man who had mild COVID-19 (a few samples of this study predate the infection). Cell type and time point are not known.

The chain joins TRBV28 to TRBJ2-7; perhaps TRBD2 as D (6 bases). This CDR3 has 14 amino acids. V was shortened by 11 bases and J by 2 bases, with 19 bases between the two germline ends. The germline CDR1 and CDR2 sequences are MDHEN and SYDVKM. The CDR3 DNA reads TGTGCCGGAACCGACCGGGACTTCCCCTACGAGCAGTACTTC. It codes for CAGTDRDFPYEQYF.

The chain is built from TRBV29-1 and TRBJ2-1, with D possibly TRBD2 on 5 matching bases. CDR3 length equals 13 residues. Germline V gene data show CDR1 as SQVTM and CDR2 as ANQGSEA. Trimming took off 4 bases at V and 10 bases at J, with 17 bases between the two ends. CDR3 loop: CSVGPGTPGEQFF. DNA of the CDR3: TGCAGCGTTGGCCCGGGCACGCCGGGGGAGCAGTTCTTC.

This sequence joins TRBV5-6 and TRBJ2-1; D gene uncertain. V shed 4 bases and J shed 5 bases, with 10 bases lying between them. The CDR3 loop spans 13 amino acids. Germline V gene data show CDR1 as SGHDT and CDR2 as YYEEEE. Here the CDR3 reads CASSPTQDNEQFF. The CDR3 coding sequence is TGTGCCAGCAGCCCCACACAAGACAATGAGCAGTTCTTC.

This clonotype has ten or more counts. CDR3 nucleotide sequence: TGTGCCAGCTCCCCGGGTGACTCGTACGAGCAGTACTTC. Translated: CASSPGDSYEQYF. The chain recombines TRBV18 with TRBJ2-7; no reliable D call. The V gene lost 6 bases and the J gene lost 4 bases, with 13 bases spanning the gap. The V gene's germline CDR1 is KGHSH and CDR2 LQKENI. The CDR3 totals 13 residues.

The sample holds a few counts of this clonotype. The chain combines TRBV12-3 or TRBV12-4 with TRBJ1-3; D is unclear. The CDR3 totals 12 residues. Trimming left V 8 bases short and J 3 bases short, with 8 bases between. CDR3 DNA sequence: TGTGCCAGCCTGGGAAGTGGAAACACCATATATTTT. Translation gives CASLGSGNTIYF.

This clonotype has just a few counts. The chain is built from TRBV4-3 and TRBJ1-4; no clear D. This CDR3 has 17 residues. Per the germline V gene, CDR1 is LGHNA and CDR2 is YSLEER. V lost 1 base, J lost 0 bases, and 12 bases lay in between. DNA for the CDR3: TGCGCCAGCAGCCAAGGGTACTCAGGCGCAACTAATGAAAAACTGTTTTTT. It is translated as CASSQGYSGATNEKLFF.

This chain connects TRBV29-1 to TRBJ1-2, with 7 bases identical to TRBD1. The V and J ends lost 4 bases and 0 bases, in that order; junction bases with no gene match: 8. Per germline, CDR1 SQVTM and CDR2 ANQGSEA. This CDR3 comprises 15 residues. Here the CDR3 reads CSVGPGQGANYGYTF. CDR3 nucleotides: TGCAGCGTTGGCCCGGGCCAGGGGGCTAACTATGGCTACACCTTC.

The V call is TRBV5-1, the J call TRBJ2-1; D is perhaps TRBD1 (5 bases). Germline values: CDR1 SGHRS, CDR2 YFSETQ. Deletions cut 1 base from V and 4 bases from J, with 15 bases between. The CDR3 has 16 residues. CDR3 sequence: CASSLSTGQTYNEQFF. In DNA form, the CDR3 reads TGCGCCAGCAGCTTGAGTACAGGCCAGACTTACAATGAGCAGTTCTTC. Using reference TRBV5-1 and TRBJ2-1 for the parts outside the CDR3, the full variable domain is KAGVTQTPRYLIKTRGQQVTLSCSPISGHRSVSWYQQTPGQGLQFLFEYFSETQRNKGNFPGRFSGRQFSNSRSEMNVSTLELGDSALYLCASSLSTGQTYNEQFFGPGTRLTVL.

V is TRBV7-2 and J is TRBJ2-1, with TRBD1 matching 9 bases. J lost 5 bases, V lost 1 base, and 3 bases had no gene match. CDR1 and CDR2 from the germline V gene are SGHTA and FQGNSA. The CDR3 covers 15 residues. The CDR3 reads CASSLGGQGHNEQFF. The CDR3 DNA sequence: TGTGCCAGCAGCTTAGGGGGACAGGGCCACAATGAGCAGTTCTTC. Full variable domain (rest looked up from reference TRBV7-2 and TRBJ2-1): GAGVSQSPSNKVTEKGKDVELRCDPISGHTALYWYRQSLGQGLEFLIYFQGNSAPDKSGLPSDRFSAERTGGSVSTLTIQRTQQEDSAVYLCASSLGGQGHNEQFFGPGTRLTVL.

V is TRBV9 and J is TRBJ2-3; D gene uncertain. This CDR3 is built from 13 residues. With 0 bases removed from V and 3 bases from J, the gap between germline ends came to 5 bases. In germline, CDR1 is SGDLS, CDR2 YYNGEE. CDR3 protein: CASSVDGTDTQYF. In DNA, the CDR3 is TGTGCCAGCAGCGTAGACGGAACAGATACGCAGTATTTT.

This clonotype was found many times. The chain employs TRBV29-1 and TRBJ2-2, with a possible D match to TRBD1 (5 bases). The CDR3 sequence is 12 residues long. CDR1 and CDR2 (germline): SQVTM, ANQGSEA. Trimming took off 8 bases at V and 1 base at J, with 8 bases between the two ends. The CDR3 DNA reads TGCAGCAAGACAGAGAACACCGGGGAGCTGTTTTTT. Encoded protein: CSKTENTGELFF.

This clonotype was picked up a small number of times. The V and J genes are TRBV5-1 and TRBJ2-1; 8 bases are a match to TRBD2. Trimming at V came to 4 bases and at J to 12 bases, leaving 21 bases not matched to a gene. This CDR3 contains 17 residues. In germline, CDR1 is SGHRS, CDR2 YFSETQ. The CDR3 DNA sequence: TGCGCCAGCAGCGGGACCGCTAGCGGGCCGCTCCTTTCCTTGCAGTTCTTC. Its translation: CASSGTASGPLLSLQFF. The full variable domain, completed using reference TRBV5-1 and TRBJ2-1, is KAGVTQTPRYLIKTRGQQVTLSCSPISGHRSVSWYQQTPGQGLQFLFEYFSETQRNKGNFPGRFSGRQFSNSRSEMNVSTLELGDSALYLCASSGTASGPLLSLQFFGPGTRLTVL.